This T cell receptor beta chain is from a study of T cell repertoires and HLA-DP antigens. Study background: Average DNA input: about 230 ng for CD137+CD4+ sorts, approximately 1,200 ng pre-culture. Study results and limitations: Naive and memory CD4+ repertoires were not analysed separately.

Worth noting for this clone: Its antigen is unidentified.

CDR1 and CDR2 from the germline V gene are SGHRS and YFSETQ. V shed 0 bases and J shed 4 bases, with 13 bases lying between them. The CDR3 spans 15 residues. Here immunoSEQ multiplex PCR was the method, and the copy in TCRdb shows in-frame clones only, minus some. The repertoire holds 75,000 to 90,000 clones, with about nine tenths as singletons. This receptor was obtained from a man aged 50-60 years in good health and CMV-seronegative. Sequenced sample: CD4+ T cells from PBMCs. V is TRBV5-1 and J is TRBJ1-1; perhaps TRBD1 as D (5 bases). CDR3: CASSLVATGSTEAFF. CDR3 bases: TGCGCCAGCAGCTTGGTGGCTACAGGATCCACTGAAGCTTTCTTT.